These 25 T cell receptor beta chains originate from one sample sequenced in a study of shared clonotypes between healthy human individuals (dated by TCRdb to about 2020). Library method: the immunoSEQ multiplex PCR assay. TCRdb took over this immuneACCESS table, retaining in-frame rearrangements with V and J assigned. Such tables are incomplete; in checked studies, under half of the missing clones stem from an unresolved V gene, and the remainder is unexplained. This sample is represented by roughly 650,000 clones; roughly 97% of them were singletons. The top ten constitute 0.045% to 0.06% of the sample. Sequenced: naive CD4+ T cells sorted from blood. Per the publication, the cell subset or site label means: CD45RA+ positively selected. The receptors shown here come from a woman aged 25 to 45 in good health.

The rearrangement uses TRBV6-4 and TRBJ2-3; 7 bases map to TRBD2. V was pared by 3 bases and J by 4 bases, with 4 bases of the junction left unmatched. Germline values: CDR1 MRHNA, CDR2 SNTAGT. This CDR3 comprises 14 residues. Here the CDR3 reads CASSEGGSADTQYF. As DNA, the CDR3 is TGTGCCAGCAGTGAAGGCGGGAGTGCAGATACGCAGTATTTT.

The CDR3 protein is CASSLGLGQGNQPQHF. CDR3 DNA: TGTGCCAGCAGCTTAGGACTGGGACAGGGCAATCAGCCCCAGCATTTT. The chain recombines TRBV11-2 with TRBJ1-5; 8 bases fit TRBD1. Germline CDR1 is SGHAT and CDR2 is FQNNGV. The CDR3 spans 16 residues. V lost 1 base and J lost 2; bases outside the gene matches: 4.

This chain uses TRBV30 with TRBJ1-3; no firm D call. With 4 bases removed from V and 4 bases from J, the gap between germline ends came to 17 bases. This CDR3 has 15 amino acids. Germline values: CDR1 GTSNPN, CDR2 SVGIG (reference sequence). Here the CDR3 DNA reads TGTGCCTGGACTCCGGGTCCTCCGGTGGGAAACACCATATATTTT. Residues: CAWTPGPPVGNTIYF.

The rearrangement joins TRBV25-1 to TRBJ1-5; no definite D call. This CDR3 is built from 16 residues. Germline V gene lookup returns CDR1 MGHDK and CDR2 SYGVNS. Trimming removed 7 bases from V and 2 bases from J, with 18 bases in between. The CDR3 DNA follows: TGTGCCAGCATGGTCGGCGAAGTATTTGGCAATCAGCCCCAGCATTTT. Translating it yields CASMVGEVFGNQPQHF.

V is TRBV6-6 and J is TRBJ2-7, with 7 nucleotides matching TRBD1. This CDR3 has 12 residues. Trimming cost V 8 bases and J 2 bases; bases outside gene matches: 3. Germline loops: CDR1 MNHNY, CDR2 SVGAGI (reference sequence). The CDR3 DNA reads TGTGCCAGCGGGACAGTGCCCTACGAGCAGTACTTC. Protein sequence: CASGTVPYEQYF.

This clone is a singleton in its sample. The chain couples TRBV6-1 to TRBJ1-2, with a tentative D call TRBD1 (6 bases). Trimming took 6 bases from V and 8 from J, leaving 16 bases between them. The CDR3 covers 13 residues. CDR1 and CDR2 from the germline V gene are MNHNS and SASEGT. This CDR3 is CASRPQTGRGYTF. The CDR3 DNA is TGTGCCAGCAGACCTCAGACAGGACGAGGCTACACCTTC.

J is TRBJ2-3 and V is TRBV9, with D perhaps assigned TRBD1 or TRBD2 (5 bases each). The V end lost 4 bases, the J end lost 7 bases, and 16 bases lay between the germline ends. Germline CDR1 and CDR2: SGDLS and YYNGEE. This CDR3 comprises 14 residues. The CDR3, as DNA: TGTGCCAGCAGCTTTACCGGGACCTTACATACGCAGTATTTT. It encodes CASSFTGTLHTQYF.

This chain joins TRBV28 and TRBJ1-2, with a tentative D call TRBD1 (6 bases). V shed 10 bases and J shed 2 bases, with 8 bases lying between them. CDR1 MDHEN and CDR2 SYDVKM come from the germline V gene. There are 11 residues in the CDR3. The CDR3 DNA is TGTGCCACCGGACAGAACTATGGCTACACCTTC. This sequence encodes CATGQNYGYTF.

CDR3 sequence: CASSLEGGRPKNTEAFF. As DNA, the CDR3 is TGTGCCAGCAGCTTGGAAGGGGGCCGCCCCAAGAACACTGAAGCTTTCTTT. The chain is built from TRBV5-5 and TRBJ1-1, with 7 bases lining up with TRBD1. CDR1 and CDR2 from the germline V gene are SGHKS and YYEKEE (reference sequence). This CDR3 has 17 residues. With 0 bases clipped from V and 1 base from J, the junction kept 9 bases outside the gene matches.

The rearrangement links TRBV20-1 to TRBJ1-5, with D uncertain. CDR1 and CDR2 from the germline V gene are DFQATT and SNEGSKA (reference sequence). CDR3 length: 9 residues. The ends were cut back, 6 bases at V and 3 bases at J, with 0 bases in the middle. The CDR3 nucleotides are TGCAGTGCCAATCAGCCCCAGCATTTT. Translation gives CSANQPQHF.

The chain joins TRBV10-1 to TRBJ2-7, with D possibly being TRBD2 (5 bases). The length of the CDR3 is 12 residues. Trimming cost V 0 bases and J 6 bases, with 6 bases left between them. CDR1 and CDR2 (germline): WNHNN, SYGVQD (reference sequence). The CDR3 DNA sequence: TGCGCCAGCAGTGAGTCAGGGAGCGAGCAGTACTTC. Translating gives CASSESGSEQYF.

The chain employs TRBV28 and TRBJ2-3; perhaps TRBD1 as D (7 bases). The CDR3 covers 16 residues. Germline lookup yields CDR1 MDHEN and CDR2 SYDVKM. V was pared by 6 bases and J by 6 bases, with 22 bases between. CDR3 nucleotides: TGTGCCAGCAGCGCCGGGGGACGCAGGGGGGCGGATACGCAGTATTTT. It translates to CASSAGGRRGADTQYF.

The rearrangement links TRBV6-6 to TRBJ2-2; D gene ambiguous. This CDR3 is built from 13 residues. Germline V gene data show CDR1 as MNHNY and CDR2 as SVGAGI (reference sequence). Trimming took off 5 bases at V and 4 bases at J, with 8 bases between the two ends. In DNA, the CDR3 is TGTGCCAGCAGTCGGCTGAGCACCGGGGAGCTGTTTTTT. Its translation: CASSRLSTGELFF.

The chain recombines TRBV4-2 with TRBJ2-1; 7 bases map to TRBD1. The germline gives CDR1 LGHNA, CDR2 YNFKEQ. The ends lost 5 bases at V and 4 bases at J; junction bases unmatched: 8. The CDR3 runs 15 residues. The CDR3 bases are TGTGCCAGCAGCTTATCCGGGACAGCATACAATGAGCAGTTCTTC. Translating it yields CASSLSGTAYNEQFF.

The chain carries TRBV6-5 and TRBJ1-2; TRBD1 aligns across 7 bases. The ends lost 8 bases at V and 5 bases at J; junction bases unmatched: 11. The CDR3 runs to 14 residues. Germline V CDR1 and CDR2: MNHEY, SVGAGI. The CDR3 loop is CASRPYRGGYGYTF. As DNA, the CDR3 is TGTGCCAGCCGGCCATACAGGGGTGGGTATGGCTACACCTTC.

The chain is built from TRBV2 and TRBJ2-7; D is tentatively TRBD1 or TRBD2 (7 bases each). This CDR3 contains 16 residues. Looked up from germline, CDR1 is SNHLY and CDR2 is FYNNEI. The germline V and J ends were trimmed by 6 bases and 2 bases, with 20 bases remaining between them. This chain's CDR3 is CASRPTAGQNPYEQYF. The CDR3 DNA sequence: TGTGCCAGCAGGCCGACAGCGGGACAGAATCCCTACGAGCAGTACTTC.

The chain uses TRBV30 and TRBJ1-1, with 8 nucleotides matching TRBD1. Trimming cost V 4 bases and J 0 bases; bases outside gene matches: 10. The CDR3 runs 16 residues. Germline V gene lookup returns CDR1 GTSNPN and CDR2 SVGIG (reference sequence). CDR3 sequence: CAWKIGQGLLNTEAFF. The DNA of the CDR3 is TGTGCCTGGAAAATAGGACAGGGACTTTTGAACACTGAAGCTTTCTTT.

J is TRBJ2-1 and V is TRBV4-1; D unclear. CDR3 length: 19 residues. Trimming stripped 3 bases from V and 5 bases from J, with 26 bases between. CDR1 and CDR2 from the germline V gene are MGHRA and YSYEKL. In DNA, the CDR3 is TGCGCCAGCAGCCATTACCCTGGACGACCTACCAAAAGCAACAATGAGCAGTTCTTC. Translating it yields CASSHYPGRPTKSNNEQFF.

The V gene is TRBV4-1, the J gene TRBJ2-2; 11 positions agree with TRBD1. The ends lost 4 bases at V and 7 bases at J; junction bases unmatched: 5. CDR1 is MGHRA, CDR2 YSYEKL, per germline. The CDR3 covers 15 residues. The CDR3 DNA is TGCGCCAGCAGCCCGGGACAGGGGGACGTCGGGGAGCTGTTTTTT. This encodes CASSPGQGDVGELFF.

This clone occurred once. V usage is TRBV19 and J usage is TRBJ2-7; D is ambiguous. This CDR3 contains 12 residues. The V end was cut by 3 bases, the J end by 3 bases, with 6 bases between. Per germline, CDR1 LNHDA and CDR2 SQIVND (reference sequence). The CDR3, as DNA: TGTGCCAGTAGTATGAGAGGCTACGAGCAGTACTTC. Its protein product is CASSMRGYEQYF.

The rearrangement links TRBV5-1 to TRBJ2-7; TRBD1 aligns across 9 bases. The CDR3 has 14 residues. Losses at the gene ends were 4 bases for V and 1 base for J; bases not matched to a gene: 3. Germline loops: CDR1 SGHRS, CDR2 YFSETQ. CDR3 nucleotide sequence: TGCGCCAGCAGCCGGGACAGGGCTTCCTACGAGCAGTACTTC. It specifies CASSRDRASYEQYF.

This clone has a single count. The rearrangement links TRBV6-5 to TRBJ1-3; D might be TRBD1 (6 bases). This CDR3 contains 14 residues. Trimming removed 5 bases at V and 5 bases at J, with 13 bases between. CDR1 MNHEY and CDR2 SVGAGI come from the germline V gene. The CDR3 sequence is CASSVLGARNTIYF. CDR3 nucleotides: TGTGCCAGCAGTGTACTGGGGGCGCGAAACACCATATATTTT.

This rearrangement joins TRBV4-2 to TRBJ2-1, with TRBD1 identical over 9 bases. Trimming removed 2 bases from V and 7 bases from J; junction bases left unmatched: 9. In germline, CDR1 is LGHNA, CDR2 YNFKEQ. This CDR3 has 16 residues. CDR3 sequence reads: CASSQSTGQGRNEQFF. In nucleotides, the CDR3 is TGTGCCAGCAGCCAATCTACGGGACAGGGAAGGAATGAGCAGTTCTTC.

V is TRBV9 and J is TRBJ2-2; no clear D gene. V dropped 4 bases and J dropped 6 bases, with 7 bases sitting between them. The CDR3 consists of 12 residues. From germline, CDR1 is SGDLS and CDR2 YYNGEE. Here the CDR3 DNA reads TGTGCCAGCAGCCTATACGCCGGGGAGCTGTTTTTT. Translated, it gives CASSLYAGELFF.

CDR3 amino acids: CATLRPQVYEQYF. CDR3 DNA sequence: TGTGCCACCCTAAGGCCACAGGTCTACGAGCAGTACTTC. V is TRBV28 and J is TRBJ2-7, with D possibly TRBD1 on 5 matching bases. This CDR3 has 13 residues. Per the germline V gene, CDR1 is MDHEN and CDR2 is SYDVKM. V was cut by 10 bases and J by 3 bases, with 16 bases left in between. Variable domain in full (rest from reference TRBV28 and TRBJ2-7): DVKVTQSSRYLVKRTGEKVFLECVQDMDHENMFWYRQDPGLGLRLIYFSYDVKMKEKGDIPEGYSVSREKKERFSLILESASTNQTSMYLCATLRPQVYEQYFGPGTRLTVT.